What follows is one T cell receptor beta chain and its context. Its antigen is as yet unknown. The data were produced by immunoSEQ multiplex PCR, yet TCRdb's version contains in-frame clones alone and is incomplete. The data contain about 75,000 clones, around nine tenths of them singletons. This record comes from a study of T cell responses to AZD1222 COVID-19 vaccine. Study conclusions and caveats: The breadth and depth of Spike-specific TCRs increased once two AZD1222 doses had been given. CD4 TCRs associated with vaccination spanned spike, dominating at 160-218 and 743-854.

V lost 4 bases and J 5 bases, leaving 19 bases between the germline ends. The CDR3 is 16 amino acids. Looked up from germline, CDR1 is SGDLS and CDR2 is YYNGEE. The clonotype originates from an adult who received the AZD1222 COVID-19 vaccine. V and J are TRBV9 and TRBJ1-3, with D possibly being TRBD1 (5 bases). The source material was peripheral blood, sampled 28 days after the second AZD1222 dose. CDR3 protein: CASSRDKGWGRNTIYF. CDR3 DNA: TGTGCCAGCAGCCGTGATAAGGGGTGGGGTAGAAACACCATATATTTT.